The entry below describes one TCR beta chain. Its antigen is as yet unknown. The sample belongs to a study of identifying expanded T cells in peripheral blood. No infections or other immune events were documented during collection. TCRdb's copy holds only in-frame clones and misses some; the assay was immunoSEQ multiplex PCR. The top ten hold 3.5% to 5% of the sample, which has 83,000 or so clones, about nine tenths seen once. Germline CDR1 KGHSH, CDR2 LQKENI. The CDR3 consists of 15 residues. V was clipped by 3 bases and J by 7 bases, with 16 bases between them. General observations from the study: About 1.3 clones differed between technical replicates, versus 16.4 and 19 over time. Clone count variance between roughly 2-week samples rose with total template count.

The chain is built from TRBV18 and TRBJ1-5; D possibly corresponds to TRBD1 (6 bases). Specimen: blood. The sequence was obtained from a person between 18 and 75 years old in good health. CDR3 bases: TGTGCCAGCTCACCCCAACAGGGCATCGGACAGCCCCAGCATTTT. Translated, it gives CASSPQQGIGQPQHF. Combining the CDR3 with reference TRBV18 and TRBJ1-5 gives the whole variable domain NAGVMQNPRHLVRRRGQEARLRCSPMKGHSHVYWYRQLPEEGLKFMVYLQKENIIDESGMPKERFSAEFPKEGPSILRIQQVVRGDSAAYFCASSPQQGIGQPQHFGDGTRLSIL.